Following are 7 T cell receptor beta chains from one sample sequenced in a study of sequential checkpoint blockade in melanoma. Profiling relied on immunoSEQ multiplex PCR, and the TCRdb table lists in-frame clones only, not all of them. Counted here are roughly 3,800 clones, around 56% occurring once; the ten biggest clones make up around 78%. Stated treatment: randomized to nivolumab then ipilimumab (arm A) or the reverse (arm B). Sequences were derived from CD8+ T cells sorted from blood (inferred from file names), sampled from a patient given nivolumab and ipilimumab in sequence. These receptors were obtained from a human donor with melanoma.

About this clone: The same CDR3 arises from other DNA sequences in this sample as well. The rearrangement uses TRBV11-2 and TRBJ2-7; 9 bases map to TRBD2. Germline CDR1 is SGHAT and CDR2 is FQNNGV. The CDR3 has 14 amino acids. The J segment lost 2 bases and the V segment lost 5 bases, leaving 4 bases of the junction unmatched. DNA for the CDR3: TGTGCCAGCAGCCCAGCGGGGGGCCCCTACGAGCAGTACTTC. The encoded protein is CASSPAGGPYEQYF.

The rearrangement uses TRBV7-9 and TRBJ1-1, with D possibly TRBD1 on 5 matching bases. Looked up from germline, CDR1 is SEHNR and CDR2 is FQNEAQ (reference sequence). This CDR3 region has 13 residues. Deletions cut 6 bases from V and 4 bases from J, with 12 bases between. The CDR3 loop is CASRPTGLTEAFF. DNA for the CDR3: TGTGCCAGCAGGCCCACAGGCCTCACTGAAGCTTTCTTT.

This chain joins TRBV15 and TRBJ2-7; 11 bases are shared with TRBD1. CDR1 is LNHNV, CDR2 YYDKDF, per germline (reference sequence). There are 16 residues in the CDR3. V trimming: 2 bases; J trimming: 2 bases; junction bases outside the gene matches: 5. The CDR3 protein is CATSRSGQGAAYEQYF. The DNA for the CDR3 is TGTGCCACCAGCAGATCCGGACAGGGGGCGGCCTACGAGCAGTACTTC.

CDR3 loop: CASSREFPNTGELFF. CDR3 in DNA: TGCGCCAGCAGTCGGGAGTTCCCGAACACCGGGGAGCTGTTTTTT. The chain has TRBV4-3 and TRBJ2-2; weak D call: TRBD2 (6 bases). The CDR3 is made up of 15 amino acids. CDR1 LGHNA and CDR2 YSLEER come from the germline V gene. Trimming shortened V by 6 bases and J by 0 bases, and 11 bases separated the two germline ends.

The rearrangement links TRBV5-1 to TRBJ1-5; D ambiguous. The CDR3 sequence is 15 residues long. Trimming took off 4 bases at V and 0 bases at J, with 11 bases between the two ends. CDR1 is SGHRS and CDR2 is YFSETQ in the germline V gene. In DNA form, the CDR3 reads TGCGCCAGCAGCCCTAGCGGAGTTAGCAATCAGCCCCAGCATTTT. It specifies CASSPSGVSNQPQHF. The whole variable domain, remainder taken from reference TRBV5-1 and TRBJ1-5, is KAGVTQTPRYLIKTRGQQVTLSCSPISGHRSVSWYQQTPGQGLQFLFEYFSETQRNKGNFPGRFSGRQFSNSRSEMNVSTLELGDSALYLCASSPSGVSNQPQHFGDGTRLSIL.

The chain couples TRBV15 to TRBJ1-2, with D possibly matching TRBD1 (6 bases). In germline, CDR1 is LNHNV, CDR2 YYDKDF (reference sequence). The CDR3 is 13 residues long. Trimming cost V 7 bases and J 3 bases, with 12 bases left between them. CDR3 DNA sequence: TGTGCCACCACGGGGGGCTCCTACTATGGCTACACCTTC. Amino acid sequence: CATTGGSYYGYTF.

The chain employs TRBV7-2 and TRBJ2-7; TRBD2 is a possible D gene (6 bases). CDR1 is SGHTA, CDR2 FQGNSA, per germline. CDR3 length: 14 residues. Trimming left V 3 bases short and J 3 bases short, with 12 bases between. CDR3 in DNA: TGTGCCAGCAGCTTTGTTGGGACTCTCTACGAGCAGTACTTC. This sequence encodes CASSFVGTLYEQYF.